The sequence of this TCR beta chain was determined in a study of T cells in tuberculosis. Overall study context: IGRA-negative adolescents, IGRA-positive adolescents with latent tuberculosis and adults with active tuberculosis formed this South African cohort.

Only in-frame clones appear in the TCRdb table, and some are missing; sequencing was by immunoSEQ multiplex PCR. Here the sample spans some 34,000 clones, approximately 93% being singletons. This CDR3 has 14 amino acids. Trimming took 0 bases from V and 8 from J, leaving 13 bases between them. Per germline, CDR1 LGHNA and CDR2 YSLEER. The chain uses TRBV4-3 and TRBJ1-2; D call uncertain. This TCR was recovered from a donor aged 10-35 years with latent tuberculosis or without tuberculosis infection. Sample: PBMCs. The CDR3 sequence is CASSQDKGWRGYTF. In DNA form, the CDR3 reads TGCGCCAGCAGCCAAGATAAAGGGTGGAGGGGCTACACCTTC.